This section outlines one TCR beta chain sequence together with its context. Antigen unknown. The data were taken from a study of OX40 agonist ivuxolimab in advanced cancers. Overall study findings and caveats: With doses of 0.1 to 3.0 mg/kg, CD4+ and CD8+ blood T cells had undergone clonal expansion by week 6.

Baseline was the first blood sampling point, followed by cycle 4 day 1 and cycle 7 day 1. The assay was immunoSEQ multiplex PCR, and TCRdb's table has in-frame clones only and misses some. The data hold 90,000 to 100,000 clones, with around 85% observed a single time. The V end was cut by 2 bases, the J end by 1 base, with 20 bases between. This CDR3 is built from 18 residues. CDR1 is LGHNA and CDR2 is YSLEER in the germline V gene. This chain links TRBV4-3 with TRBJ1-2; weak D call: TRBD1 (5 bases). The sample in question was CD4+ or CD8+ T cells sorted from blood, obtained in a trial of the OX40 agonist ivuxolimab. This clonotype was obtained from an adult with an advanced solid tumor such as melanoma, head and neck, liver or kidney cancer. The CDR3 DNA reads as TGCGCCAGCAGCCAACGACCAGGGATGGGAATTGATAACTATGGCTACACCTTC. Its protein is CASSQRPGMGIDNYGYTF.